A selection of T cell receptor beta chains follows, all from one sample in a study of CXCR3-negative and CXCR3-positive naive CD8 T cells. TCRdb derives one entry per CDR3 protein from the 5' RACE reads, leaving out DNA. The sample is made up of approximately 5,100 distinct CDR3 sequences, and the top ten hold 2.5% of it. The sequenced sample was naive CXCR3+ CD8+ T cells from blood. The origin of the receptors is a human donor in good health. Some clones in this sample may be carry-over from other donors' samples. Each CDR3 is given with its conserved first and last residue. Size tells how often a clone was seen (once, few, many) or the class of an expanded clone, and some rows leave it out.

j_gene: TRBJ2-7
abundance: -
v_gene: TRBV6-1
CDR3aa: CASSEPGTGSEQYF

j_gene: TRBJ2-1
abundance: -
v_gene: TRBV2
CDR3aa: CASRNVAGRYNEQFF

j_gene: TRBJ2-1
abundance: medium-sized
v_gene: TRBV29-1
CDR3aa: CSVEDPGSAYNEQFF

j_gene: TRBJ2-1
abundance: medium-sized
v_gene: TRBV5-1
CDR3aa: CASREELSYNEQFF

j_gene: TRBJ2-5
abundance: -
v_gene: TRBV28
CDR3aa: CASSLGMYQETQYF

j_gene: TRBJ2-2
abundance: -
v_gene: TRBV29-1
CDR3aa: CSVGTANTGELFF

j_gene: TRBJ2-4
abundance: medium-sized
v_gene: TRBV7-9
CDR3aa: CASSLGQGNAKNIQYF

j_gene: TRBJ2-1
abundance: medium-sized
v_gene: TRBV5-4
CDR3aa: CASSFSSGNNEQFF

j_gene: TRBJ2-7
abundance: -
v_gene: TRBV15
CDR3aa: CATSRPTENSYEQYF

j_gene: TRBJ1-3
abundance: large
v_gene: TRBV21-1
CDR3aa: CASSAAQGEPGNTIYF

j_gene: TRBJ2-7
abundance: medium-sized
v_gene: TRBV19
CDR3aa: CASSISLSYEQYF

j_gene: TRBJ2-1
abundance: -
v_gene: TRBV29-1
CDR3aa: CSGEGLGTSNEQFF

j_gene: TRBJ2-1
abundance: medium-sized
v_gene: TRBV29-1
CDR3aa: CSGFLAGGPNEQFF

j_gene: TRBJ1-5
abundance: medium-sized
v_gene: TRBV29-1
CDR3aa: CSASEFNQPQHF

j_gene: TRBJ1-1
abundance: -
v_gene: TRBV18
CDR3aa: CASSPTGEYLNTEAFF

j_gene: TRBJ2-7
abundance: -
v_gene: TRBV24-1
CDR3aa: CATSGSSSYEQYF

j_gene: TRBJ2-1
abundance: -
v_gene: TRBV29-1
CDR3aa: CSVDRGLAVAGNEQFF

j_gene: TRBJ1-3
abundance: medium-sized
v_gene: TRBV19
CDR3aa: CASSRQSLSGNTIYF

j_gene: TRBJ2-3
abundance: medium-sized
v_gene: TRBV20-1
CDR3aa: CSARDSSGLVGTDTQYF

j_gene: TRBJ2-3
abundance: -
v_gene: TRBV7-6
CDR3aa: CASSSLAGRTDTQYF

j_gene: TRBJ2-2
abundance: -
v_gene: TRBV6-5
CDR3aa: CASSYFAGSAGELFF

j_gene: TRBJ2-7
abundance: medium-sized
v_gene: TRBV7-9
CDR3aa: CASSLAGPGGRFSYEQYF

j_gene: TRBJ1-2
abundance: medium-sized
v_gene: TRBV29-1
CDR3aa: CSVSDGSYRYTF